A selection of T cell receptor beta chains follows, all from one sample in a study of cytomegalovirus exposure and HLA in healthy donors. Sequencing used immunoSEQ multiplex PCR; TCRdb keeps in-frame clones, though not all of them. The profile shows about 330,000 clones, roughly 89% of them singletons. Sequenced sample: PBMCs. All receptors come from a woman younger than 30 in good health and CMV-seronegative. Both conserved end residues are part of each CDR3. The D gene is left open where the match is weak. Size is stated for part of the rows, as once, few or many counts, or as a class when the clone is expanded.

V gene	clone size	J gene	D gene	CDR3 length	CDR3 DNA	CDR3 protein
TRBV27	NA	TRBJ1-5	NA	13	TGTGCCAGCAGTTTCTTCAGCAATCAGCCCCAGCATTTT	CASSFFSNQPQHF
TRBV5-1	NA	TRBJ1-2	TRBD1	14	TGCGCCAGCAGCGGGCAACAGGGGACCTATGGCTACACCTTC	CASSGQQGTYGYTF
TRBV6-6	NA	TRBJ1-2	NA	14	TGTGCCAGCAGTTACCAGAAAGAGGGCTATGGCTACACCTTC	CASSYQKEGYGYTF
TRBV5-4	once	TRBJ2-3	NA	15	TGTGCCAGCAGCTTCGCGGGACTCTCCACAGATACGCAGTATTTT	CASSFAGLSTDTQYF
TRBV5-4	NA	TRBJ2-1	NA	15	TGTGCCAGCAGCTCCTTAGGAGGCTCCTACAATGAGCAGTTCTTC	CASSSLGGSYNEQFF
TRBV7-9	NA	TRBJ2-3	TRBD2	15	TGTGCCAGCAGCCTACTAGCGGGAGGGGAGGATACGCAGTATTTT	CASSLLAGGEDTQYF
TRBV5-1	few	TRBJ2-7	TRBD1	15	TGCGCCAGCAGCTCCACCGGGACAGGGGGTTACGAGCAGTACTTC	CASSSTGTGGYEQYF
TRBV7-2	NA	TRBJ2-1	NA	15	TGTGCCAGCAGCTTAGGCCGGAACTACTACAATGAGCAGTTCTTC	CASSLGRNYYNEQFF
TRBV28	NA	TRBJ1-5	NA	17	TGTGCCAGCAGGCCCACCCCTGCGGGCTGGGGCAATCAGCCCCAGCATTTT	CASRPTPAGWGNQPQHF
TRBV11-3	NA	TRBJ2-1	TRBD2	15	TGTGCCAGCAGCTTAGCGGGAGGGTCCTACAATGAGCAGTTCTTC	CASSLAGGSYNEQFF
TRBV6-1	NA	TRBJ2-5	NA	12	TGTGCCAGCAGTGTTGGGGGGGAGACCCAGTACTTC	CASSVGGETQYF
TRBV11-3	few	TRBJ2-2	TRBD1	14	TGTGCCAGCAGCTTAGCCACAGGGGTCGGGGAGCTGTTTTTT	CASSLATGVGELFF
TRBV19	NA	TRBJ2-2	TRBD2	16	TGTGCCACCAAGTTTGGACTAGCGGGAGACACCGGGGAGCTGTTTTTT	CATKFGLAGDTGELFF
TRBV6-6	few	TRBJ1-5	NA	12	TGTGCCAGCGGTCTGCTGTTGAGGGCCCAGCATTTT	CASGLLLRAQHF
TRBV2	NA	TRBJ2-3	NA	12	TGTGCCAGCACACTGTCGGAACTATACAGGGTTTTT	CASTLSELYRVF
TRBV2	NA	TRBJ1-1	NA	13	TGTGCCAGCAGCCTTCAGGGGAACACTGAAGCTTTCTTT	CASSLQGNTEAFF
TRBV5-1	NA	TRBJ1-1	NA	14	TGCGCCAGCAGCCCGGGGGGGCTCCACACTGAAGCTTTCTTT	CASSPGGLHTEAFF
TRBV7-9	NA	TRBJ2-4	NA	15	TGTGCCAGCAGCCCCGAGGGCGGTTTCAAAAACATTCAGTACTTC	CASSPEGGFKNIQYF
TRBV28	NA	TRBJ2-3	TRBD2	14	TGTGCCAGCAGTTTTGGGACTATCACAGATACGCAGTATTTT	CASSFGTITDTQYF
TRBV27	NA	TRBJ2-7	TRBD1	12	TGTGCCAGCGGGGACAGGGGAGACGAGCAGTACTTC	CASGDRGDEQYF
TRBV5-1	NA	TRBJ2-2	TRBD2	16	TGCGCCAGCAGCTTGAGGACTAGCCGGGGCACCGGGGAGCTGTTTTTT	CASSLRTSRGTGELFF
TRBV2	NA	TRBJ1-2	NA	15	TGTGCCAGCAGTGAAGCCTCCTGGACAGATTATGGCTACACCTTC	CASSEASWTDYGYTF
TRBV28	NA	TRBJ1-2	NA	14	TGTGCCAGCAGGTCGTTGGGGGGAAACTATGGCTACACCTTC	CASRSLGGNYGYTF
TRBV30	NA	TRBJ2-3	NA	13	TGTGCCTGGACTTCGGCAGCTGGGGCTACGCAGTATTTT	CAWTSAAGATQYF
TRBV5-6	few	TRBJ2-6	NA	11	TGTGCCAGCAGCTTTAACAACGTCCTGACTTTC	CASSFNNVLTF
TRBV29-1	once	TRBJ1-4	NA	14	TGCAGCGCTATGCGACTCTCAACTAATGAAAAACTGTTTTTT	CSAMRLSTNEKLFF
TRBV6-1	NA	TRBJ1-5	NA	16	TGTGCCAGCAGTGCTCTAATCTCCGAAAGCAATCAGCCCCAGCATTTT	CASSALISESNQPQHF
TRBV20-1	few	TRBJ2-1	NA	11	TGCAGTGGAGGGCAATACAATGAGCAGTTCTTC	CSGGQYNEQFF
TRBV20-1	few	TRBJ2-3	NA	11	TGCAGTGTAGTAGGGGGAGATACGCAGTATTTT	CSVVGGDTQYF
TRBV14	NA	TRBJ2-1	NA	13	TGTGCCAGCAGCCAAGATGTAGGAGGAGAGCAGTTCTTC	CASSQDVGGEQFF
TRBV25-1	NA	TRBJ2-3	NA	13	TGTGCCAGCAGTGAATCTAGCACAGATACGCAGTATTTT	CASSESSTDTQYF
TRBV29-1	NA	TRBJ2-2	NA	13	TGCAGCGTTGAACGGACTTTCACCGGGGAGCTGTTTTTT	CSVERTFTGELFF
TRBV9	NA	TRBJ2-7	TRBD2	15	TGTGCCAGCAGCGTAGTAGCGGGAAGCTCCTACGAGCAGTACTTC	CASSVVAGSSYEQYF
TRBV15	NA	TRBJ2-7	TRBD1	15	TGTGCCACCAGCAGAATACCGGGACAGGGGAATCAGCAGTACTTC	CATSRIPGQGNQQYF
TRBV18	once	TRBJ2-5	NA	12	TGTGCCAGCTCACCAGGGCGAGAGACCCAGTACTTC	CASSPGRETQYF
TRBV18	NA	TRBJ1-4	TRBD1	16	TGTGCCAGCTCACCCTCGACAGGGGGGACTAATGAAAAACTGTTTTTT	CASSPSTGGTNEKLFF
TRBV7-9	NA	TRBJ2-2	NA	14	TGTGCCAGCAGCTCCCCCCAGGAAACCGGGGAGCTGTTTTTT	CASSSPQETGELFF
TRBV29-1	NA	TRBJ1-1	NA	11	TGCAGCGTTGATATCGGTATTCCGGCTTTCTTT	CSVDIGIPAFF
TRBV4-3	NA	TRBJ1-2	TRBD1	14	TGCGCCAGCAGCCAGGCGACAGGGGCATATGGCTACACCTTC	CASSQATGAYGYTF
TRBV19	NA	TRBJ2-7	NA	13	TGTGCCAGTAGTATTGGGAGCTCCTACGAGCAGTACTTC	CASSIGSSYEQYF
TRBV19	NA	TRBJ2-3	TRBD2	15	TGTGCCAGTAGGAATAGCGGGGATGGCACAGATACGCAGTATTTT	CASRNSGDGTDTQYF
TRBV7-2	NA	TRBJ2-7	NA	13	TGTGCCAGCAGCCCTAGTCCCGGCAGCTATCAGTACTTC	CASSPSPGSYQYF
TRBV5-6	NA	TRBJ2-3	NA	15	TGTGCCAGCAGCTTGTGGGCCGGTGGTTCACCTACGCAGTATTTT	CASSLWAGGSPTQYF
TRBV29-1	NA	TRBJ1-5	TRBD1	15	TGCAGCGTAGACCTCACAGGGGACGGCAATCAGCCCCAGCATTTT	CSVDLTGDGNQPQHF
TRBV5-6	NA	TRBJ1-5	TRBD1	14	TGTGCCAGCAGCTTGGCCCAGGGGGATCAGCCCCAGCATTTT	CASSLAQGDQPQHF
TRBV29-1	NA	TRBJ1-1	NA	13	TGCAGCGTTGAAGTGCCGACAGGCACTGAAGCTTTCTTT	CSVEVPTGTEAFF
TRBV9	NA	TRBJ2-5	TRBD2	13	TGTGCCAGCAGCGTAGGGGAGGGGGAGACCCAGTACTTC	CASSVGEGETQYF
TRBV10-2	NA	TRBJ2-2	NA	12	TGCGCCAGCGGCGGGATGAACGGGGAGCTGTTTTTT	CASGGMNGELFF
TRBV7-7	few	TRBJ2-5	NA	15	TGTGCCAGCAGCTCCACACTAGCACTGCAAGAGACCCAGTACTTC	CASSSTLALQETQYF
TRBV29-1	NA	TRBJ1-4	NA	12	TGCAGCGGCCGGGAGATGGGAGAAAAACTGTTTTTT	CSGREMGEKLFF
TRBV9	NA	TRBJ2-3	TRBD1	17	TGTGCCAGCAGCGGAGCTTTTACAGGGGGTGAAGCAGATACGCAGTATTTT	CASSGAFTGGEADTQYF
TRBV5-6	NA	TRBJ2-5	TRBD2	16	TGTGCCAGCAGCTTTGTTGGCGGGAGGGCGGGAGAGACCCAGTACTTC	CASSFVGGRAGETQYF
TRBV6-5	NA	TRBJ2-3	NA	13	TGTGCCAGCACCGTGGAGGGTGCAGATACGCAGTATTTT	CASTVEGADTQYF
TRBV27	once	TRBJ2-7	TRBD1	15	TGTGCCAGCGCGCGAAGACAGGGGACAGTAGGTGGGCAGTACTTC	CASARRQGTVGGQYF
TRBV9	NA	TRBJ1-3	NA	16	TGTGCCAGCAGCCCGCGACTCAGGGGATCTGGAAACACCATATATTTT	CASSPRLRGSGNTIYF
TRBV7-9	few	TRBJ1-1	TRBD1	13	TGTGCCAGCAGCTTAGAGACAGGGACTGAAGCTTTCTTT	CASSLETGTEAFF
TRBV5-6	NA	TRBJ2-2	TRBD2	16	TGTGCCAGCAGCTTGCAACTAGCGGGAAACACCGGGGAGCTGTTTTTT	CASSLQLAGNTGELFF
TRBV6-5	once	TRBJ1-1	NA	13	TGTGCCAGCAGCACCGACAGAACAGCTGAAGCTTTCTTT	CASSTDRTAEAFF
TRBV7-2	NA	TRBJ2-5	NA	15	TGTGCCAGCAGCCCCCAGGGCGCACTGATGGGGACCCAGTACTTC	CASSPQGALMGTQYF